This is a list of T cell receptor beta chains from one sample in a study of CD8 T cells in ankylosing spondylitis. TCRdb used MiXCR to reprocess the 5' RACE reads, holding one entry per CDR3 protein. Found here are roughly 150,000 distinct CDR3 sequences, approximately 9% of them singletons; the top ten hold approximately 16%. Specimen: blood, either unsorted or a sorted T cell fraction (not recorded which). These receptor sequences come from a female donor with ankylosing spondylitis or in good health (not recorded which). Each CDR3 is given with its conserved first and last residue. Fields, in order: CDR3 protein, CDR3 DNA, V gene, clone size, J gene, D gene. D genes are given only for firm matches. Only part of the rows carry a size: once, few, many, or a class if the clone is expanded.

CASSEVSNGGPKLFF | TGTGCCAGCAGTGAGGTTTCTAACGGAGGACCGAAACTGTTTTTT | TRBV6-1 | - | TRBJ1-4 | -
CASSYAGEDIQYF | TGTGCCAGCAGTTATGCAGGGGAGGACATTCAGTACTTC | TRBV27 | - | TRBJ2-4 | -
CASSQGTLAGEQYF | TGCGCCAGCAGCCAGGGGACCCTGGCGGGAGAGCAGTACTTC | TRBV4-3 | few | TRBJ2-7 | -
CASSQFNTGWRAFF | TGTGCCAGCAGCCAATTTAATACAGGGTGGCGGGCTTTCTTT | TRBV14 | many | TRBJ1-1 | -
CASSTSGGTDTQYF | TGTGCCAGCTCAACAAGCGGGGGCACAGATACGCAGTATTTT | TRBV7-9 | many | TRBJ2-3 | TRBD2
CAWSIGSNEQYF | TGTGCCTGGAGTATAGGGTCCAACGAGCAGTACTTC | TRBV30 | - | TRBJ2-7 | -
CASSLGLQYNEQFF | TGTGCCAGCAGTTTAGGGCTCCAATACAATGAGCAGTTCTTC | TRBV12-3/TRBV12-4 | many | TRBJ2-1 | -
CATGRTNTGELFF | TGTGCCACCGGACGGACGAACACCGGGGAGCTGTTTTTT | TRBV11-2 | many | TRBJ2-2 | -
CATSSLDSGSDEQFF | TGTGCCACCAGCAGTCTCGATAGCGGGAGTGATGAGCAGTTCTTC | TRBV15 | - | TRBJ2-1 | TRBD2
CASSLDLINEQFF | TGTGCCAGCAGCTTAGACCTTATCAATGAGCAGTTCTTC | TRBV7-7 | - | TRBJ2-1 | -
CSVEVSGRGGEQFF | TGCAGCGTTGAGGTTTCGGGCCGGGGAGGGGAGCAGTTCTTC | TRBV29-1 | many | TRBJ2-1 | TRBD2
CASSLQAGAPYEQYF | TGCGCCAGCAGTCTCCAAGCGGGAGCCCCCTACGAGCAGTACTTC | TRBV5-1 | - | TRBJ2-7 | TRBD2
CASSYSTGGTAYNEQFF | TGTGCCAGCAGTTACTCGACTGGCGGTACCGCCTACAATGAGCAGTTCTTC | TRBV6-2/TRBV6-3 | few | TRBJ2-1 | -
CASSLTPGGNQPQHF | TGTGCCAGCAGCTTAACTCCGGGGGGGAATCAGCCCCAGCATTTT | TRBV7-6 | few | TRBJ1-5 | -
CASSSQGTDTQYF | TGTGCCAGCTCAAGCCAGGGCACAGATACGCAGTATTTT | TRBV18 | few | TRBJ2-3 | -
CASSIGWQITEAFF | TGTGCCAGTAGTATAGGTTGGCAGATAACTGAAGCTTTCTTT | TRBV19 | - | TRBJ1-1 | -
CSASGLAEYNEQFF | TGCAGTGCTTCGGGACTAGCGGAATACAATGAGCAGTTCTTC | TRBV20-1 | many | TRBJ2-1 | TRBD2
CASSYFPTSGITDTQYF | TGTGCCAGCAGTTATTTCCCGACTAGCGGGATCACAGATACGCAGTATTTT | TRBV6-5 | many | TRBJ2-3 | TRBD2
CASSFSGRAHLRPDTQYF | TGTGCCAGCAGTTTTAGCGGGCGGGCCCACCTCCGGCCAGATACGCAGTATTTT | TRBV12-3/TRBV12-4 | few | TRBJ2-3 | TRBD2
CASSLLAVETQYF | TGTGCCAGCAGCCTTCTAGCGGTAGAGACCCAGTACTTC | TRBV7-2 | - | TRBJ2-5 | TRBD2
CASSGLRGNEQFF | TGTGCCAGCAGTGGCCTTCGGGGTAATGAGCAGTTCTTC | TRBV9 | - | TRBJ2-1 | -
CASSDRLGHYNEQFF | TGTGCCAGCAGTGACCGACTAGGCCACTACAATGAGCAGTTCTTC | TRBV25-1 | few | TRBJ2-1 | -
CASSVSGRADEQYF | TGTGCCAGCAGCGTTAGCGGGAGGGCCGACGAGCAGTACTTC | TRBV9 | few | TRBJ2-7 | TRBD2
CASSQNLAGGLYEQYF | TGTGCCAGCAGCCAAAACTTAGCGGGAGGGCTATACGAGCAGTACTTC | TRBV4-2 | many | TRBJ2-7 | TRBD2
CSASLEQFF | TGCAGTGCTTCTTTAGAGCAGTTCTTC | TRBV20-1 | few | TRBJ2-1 | -
CASSLVAGYLETQYF | TGCGCCAGCAGCTTGGTAGCGGGGTACCTAGAGACCCAGTACTTC | TRBV5-1 | few | TRBJ2-5 | TRBD2
CASSRTTQETQYF | TGTGCCAGCAGCAGGACTACCCAAGAGACCCAGTACTTC | TRBV7-9 | - | TRBJ2-5 | -
CASSYGQGNQPQHF | TGTGCCAGCAGTTACGGGCAGGGAAATCAGCCCCAGCATTTT | TRBV6-2/TRBV6-3 | many | TRBJ1-5 | -
CAIGTSKTEAFF | TGTGCCATCGGGACATCGAAGACCGAAGCTTTCTTT | TRBV7-9 | few | TRBJ1-1 | -
CASSLETGAGRWSPLHF | TGTGCCAGCAGTTTGGAGACAGGGGCCGGGAGGTGGTCACCCCTCCACTTT | TRBV27 | few | TRBJ1-6 | TRBD1
CSACEGLYNEQFF | TGCAGTGCTTGCGAGGGACTGTACAATGAGCAGTTCTTC | TRBV20-1 | - | TRBJ2-1 | -
CASQEVAGNQPQHF | TGTGCCAGCCAAGAGGTGGCGGGCAATCAGCCCCAGCATTTT | TRBV28 | few | TRBJ1-5 | -
CASKALAGGNTGELFF | TGTGCCAGCAAAGCACTAGCGGGAGGGAACACCGGGGAGCTGTTTTTT | TRBV27 | few | TRBJ2-2 | TRBD2
CASSLGLADTDTQYF | TGTGCCAGCAGCCTAGGACTAGCGGACACAGATACGCAGTATTTT | TRBV7-2 | many | TRBJ2-3 | TRBD2
CASSWVLAGRDEQFF | TGTGCCAGCAGCTGGGTACTAGCGGGACGGGATGAGCAGTTCTTC | TRBV5-6 | - | TRBJ2-1 | TRBD2
CASSLEQGRDEQFF | TGCGCCAGCAGCTTGGAACAGGGCAGGGATGAGCAGTTCTTC | TRBV5-1 | many | TRBJ2-1 | -
CASIEEDSGGYTF | TGTGCCAGCATCGAGGAGGACTCCGGGGGCTACACCTTC | TRBV6-2/TRBV6-3 | - | TRBJ1-2 | -
CASSLDRTEETQYF | TGCGCCAGCAGCCTAGATAGGACAGAAGAGACCCAGTACTTC | TRBV4-3 | - | TRBJ2-5 | -
CASTLILAGDPNEQFF | TGTGCCAGCACCCTCATTCTGGCGGGAGACCCCAATGAGCAGTTCTTC | TRBV12-3/TRBV12-4 | many | TRBJ2-1 | TRBD2
CASSPSGGDEQFF | TGTGCCAGCTCACCCTCCGGGGGCGATGAGCAGTTCTTC | TRBV18 | - | TRBJ2-1 | -
CASSLGQPYNEQFF | TGTGCCAGCAGCTTGGGACAGCCCTACAATGAGCAGTTCTTC | TRBV9 | - | TRBJ2-1 | TRBD1
CASSAGTGSWEQFF | TGTGCCAGCAGCGCCGGGACGGGTAGTTGGGAGCAGTTCTTC | TRBV5-6 | - | TRBJ2-1 | -
CASSFRQVQPQHF | TGTGCCAGCAGTTTCCGACAGGTTCAGCCCCAGCATTTT | TRBV6-2/TRBV6-3 | - | TRBJ1-5 | -
CASSGHEQFF | TGTGCCAGCAGCGGTCATGAGCAGTTCTTC | TRBV5-5 | - | TRBJ2-1 | -
CASSYLAGPTDTQYF | TGTGCCAGCAGTTATTTAGCGGGCCCCACAGATACGCAGTATTTT | TRBV6-5 | few | TRBJ2-3 | TRBD2
CASSQDRGSTDTQYF | TGCGCCAGCAGCCAAGATCGGGGTAGCACAGATACGCAGTATTTT | TRBV4-3 | - | TRBJ2-3 | -
CASSVGSGHEQFF | TGTGCCAGCAGCGTAGGGTCAGGGCATGAGCAGTTCTTC | TRBV9 | many | TRBJ2-1 | -
CASSFFPSGRNQETQYF | TGCGCCAGCAGTTTTTTTCCTAGCGGGAGAAATCAAGAGACCCAGTACTTC | TRBV5-1 | few | TRBJ2-5 | TRBD2
CASSYSVRDTQYF | TGTGCCAGCAGTTATTCCGTCCGGGATACGCAGTATTTT | TRBV6-2/TRBV6-3 | many | TRBJ2-3 | -
CAWAQPVERRGGYTF | TGTGCCTGGGCCCAACCAGTGGAGCGGCGTGGGGGCTACACCTTC | TRBV30 | few | TRBJ1-2 | -